This T cell receptor (beta chain) was profiled in a study of blood T cells in healthy people across ages. Whole-study findings and limits: Among T cells, TCR beta diversity per million cells dropped roughly linearly as age rose. The long-lived group displayed more naive CD4+ cells, plus higher diversity, than the aged donors did.

Germline-derived CDR1 and CDR2 are ENHRY and SYGVKD. The CDR3 spans 16 residues. Between the trimmed V and J ends, which lost 4 bases and 0 bases, there was a span of 16 bases. To note about this clonotype: The antigen remains unidentified.

The use of a sample-barcoded 5' primer and a J-beta primer mix characterized a second PCR of about 6 to 11 cycles. Each cDNA molecule received a tag from a template-switch adaptor that had 12 random nucleotides. MiXCR, applied by TCRdb to the 5' RACE reads, yields one record per CDR3 protein. The table includes about 2 million distinct CDR3 sequences, about 50% detected once. Sequencing was carried out using blood. The chain combines TRBV10-3 with TRBJ2-7, with a possible D match to TRBD2 (5 bases). The clonotype was recovered from a woman aged 40 to 55 in good health. CDR3 region: CAISVSETTISYEQYF. CDR3 DNA: TGTGCCATCAGTGTATCCGAGACTACCATCTCCTACGAGCAGTACTTC.